The next 31 T cell receptor beta chains were all read from a single sample in a study of T cell repertoires in cytomegalovirus infection. Using its own MiXCR run on the reads, TCRdb lists one record per CDR3 protein. The table has hundreds of thousands of distinct CDR3 sequences, around a third seen once. What these receptors recognize is not known. Sequenced material: cultured CD8+ T cells from PBMCs, taken from culture after CMV antigen stimulation. The receptor set was obtained from a human donor in good health (CMV status not recorded). Some clones in this sample may be carry-over from other donors' samples.

The chain uses TRBV28 and TRBJ2-3, with D possibly matching TRBD2 (6 bases). Trimming took 1 base from V and 2 from J, leaving 13 bases between them. The CDR3 consists of 16 residues. The germline V gene encodes CDR1 MDHEN and CDR2 SYDVKM. CDR3 nucleotide sequence: TGTGCCAGCAGTTTATTCCGGGGAGGTTCCACAGATACGCAGTATTTT. Encoded protein: CASSLFRGGSTDTQYF. The variable domain in full, completed from reference TRBV28 and TRBJ2-3, reads DVKVTQSSRYLVKRTGEKVFLECVQDMDHENMFWYRQDPGLGLRLIYFSYDVKMKEKGDIPEGYSVSREKKERFSLILESASTNQTSMYLCASSLFRGGSTDTQYFGPGTRLTVL.

The chain joins TRBV13 to TRBJ1-2, with 9 bases lining up with TRBD1. This CDR3 contains 14 residues. Germline V gene data show CDR1 as PRHDT and CDR2 as FYEKMQ (reference sequence). J lost 8 bases, V lost 4 bases, and 8 bases had no gene match. CDR3 loop: CASSSGQGIGGYTF. The CDR3 DNA reads TGTGCCAGCAGCTCAGGACAGGGGATAGGGGGCTACACCTTC.

This clonotype appeared a few times. J is TRBJ2-7 and V is TRBV6-5, with TRBD2 identical over 7 bases. From germline, CDR1 is MNHEY and CDR2 SVGAGI. There are 15 residues in the CDR3. Trimming at V came to 6 bases and at J to 2 bases, leaving 10 bases not matched to a gene. CDR3 DNA: TGTGCCAGCAGCCCTTGGGAGGGCCGTCCCTACGAGCAGTACTTC. Amino acids: CASSPWEGRPYEQYF.

The rearrangement joins TRBV2 to TRBJ2-3; D gene ambiguous. Between the trimmed V and J ends, which lost 8 bases and 4 bases, there was a span of 10 bases. There are 12 residues in the CDR3. CDR1 and CDR2 from the germline V gene are SNHLY and FYNNEI. The CDR3 DNA reads TGTGCCAGCTTAAAGGAAGCAGATACGCAGTATTTT. It specifies CASLKEADTQYF.

This clonotype appeared a few times. The chain is built from TRBV7-8 and TRBJ2-3; 9 bases match TRBD1. The CDR3 length is 16 residues. CDR1 and CDR2 (germline): SGHVS, FQNEAQ. The ends lost 4 bases at V and 5 bases at J; junction bases unmatched: 10. This CDR3 is CASSYRTGVLVDTQYF. CDR3 DNA: TGTGCCAGCAGCTATAGGACAGGGGTTCTCGTAGATACGCAGTATTTT.

This sequence joins TRBV2 and TRBJ1-5, with D uncertain. This CDR3 is built from 15 residues. V shed 4 bases and J shed 4 bases, with 14 bases lying between them. CDR1 SNHLY and CDR2 FYNNEI come from the germline V gene. The CDR3 DNA is TGTGCCAGCAGTGCGGAGACTAGCATAAATCAGCCCCAGCATTTT. It codes for CASSAETSINQPQHF.

There are a few counts of this clonotype. V is TRBV6-1 and J is TRBJ1-5; 10 bases agree with TRBD1. Germline V gene lookup returns CDR1 MNHNS and CDR2 SASEGT. There are 15 residues in the CDR3. The ends lost 4 bases at V and 6 bases at J; junction bases unmatched: 6. The CDR3 DNA follows: TGTGCCAGCAGTGGTAGGGACAGGGGTAGTCAGCCCCAGCATTTT. Its translation is CASSGRDRGSQPQHF.

Only a few counts were recorded for this clonotype. This rearrangement joins TRBV19 to TRBJ2-4; 7 nucleotides line up with TRBD1. Trimming cost V 10 bases and J 8 bases; bases outside gene matches: 23. The CDR3 loop spans 17 amino acids. Germline V gene sequence: CDR1 LNHDA, CDR2 SQIVND (reference sequence). The CDR3 loop reads CATQDPKGQVLPDIQYF. The CDR3 DNA is TGTGCCACCCAGGACCCTAAAGGACAGGTCCTTCCGGACATTCAGTACTTC.

Only a few counts were recorded for this clonotype. This chain joins TRBV9 and TRBJ1-2; TRBD1 matches at 7 bases. V gave up 0 bases and J gave up 2 bases; unmatched junction bases: 1. The germline V gene encodes CDR1 SGDLS and CDR2 YYNGEE. This CDR3 contains 14 residues. The CDR3 DNA sequence: TGTGCCAGCAGCGTAGGGGACAGCAACTATGGCTACACCTTC. Residues: CASSVGDSNYGYTF.

Remarks on this clonotype: This may come from a read error, since a much larger clone is one base off. The gene calls are TRBV6-5 and TRBJ2-1, with 8 bases that match TRBD2. In germline, CDR1 is MNHEY, CDR2 SVGAGI. The CDR3 runs to 15 residues. J lost 3 bases, V lost 6 bases, and 7 bases had no gene match. CDR3 sequence: CASSPRGAFYNEQFF. CDR3 coding DNA: TGTGCCAGCAGCCCGCGGGGGGCCTTCTACAATGAGCAGTTCTTC.

CDR3 DNA: TGTGCCATCAGTGAGTCAAAGGAAGTATGGTATGGCTACACCTTC. Its protein product is CAISESKEVWYGYTF. The chain combines TRBV10-3 with TRBJ1-2; no clear D gene. V was cut by 0 bases and J by 5 bases, with 13 bases left in between. There are 15 residues in the CDR3. Germline CDR1 is ENHRY and CDR2 is SYGVKD.

This chain uses TRBV7-6 with TRBJ1-2, with D possibly being TRBD1 (5 bases). CDR1 and CDR2 (germline): SGHVS, FNYEAQ. Between the trimmed V and J ends, which lost 0 bases and 2 bases, there was a span of 7 bases. This CDR3 has 14 amino acids. The CDR3 DNA sequence: TGTGCCAGCAGCTTAGCCGAGGGGAACTATGGCTACACCTTC. Translated: CASSLAEGNYGYTF.

This clonotype was counted ten times or more. The chain recombines TRBV6-1 with TRBJ1-5, with D possibly TRBD1 on 6 matching bases. The CDR3 consists of 15 residues. The V gene's germline CDR1 is MNHNS and CDR2 SASEGT. V lost 1 base and J 1 base, leaving 8 bases between the germline ends. The CDR3 here is CASSEGTVSNQPQHF. The CDR3 nucleotides are TGTGCCAGCAGTGAAGGGACAGTAAGCAATCAGCCCCAGCATTTT.

This clonotype was seen a few times. The CDR3 here is CASSWRPETQYF. CDR3 coding DNA: TGTGCCAGCAGCTGGCGGCCCGAGACCCAGTACTTC. The chain uses TRBV7-6 and TRBJ2-5; no definite D call. The length of the CDR3 is 12 residues. Deletions cut 4 bases from V and 5 bases from J, with 8 bases between. Germline V gene sequence: CDR1 SGHVS, CDR2 FNYEAQ.

This chain connects TRBV7-9 to TRBJ1-4; no clear D. V was pared by 2 bases and J by 8 bases, with 9 bases between. There are 13 residues in the CDR3. The germline V gene has CDR1 SEHNR and CDR2 FQNEAQ (reference sequence). In nucleotides, the CDR3 is TGTGCCAGCAGCTTAAGCCTGGAAGAAAAACTGTTTTTT. The encoded protein is CASSLSLEEKLFF. Based on the CDR3 plus reference TRBV7-9 and TRBJ1-4, the full variable domain is DTGVSQNPRHKITKRGQNVTFRCDPISEHNRLYWYRQTLGQGPEFLTYFQNEAQLEKSRLLSDRFSAERPKGSFSTLEIQRTEQGDSAMYLCASSLSLEEKLFFGSGTQLSVL.

This clonotype was found a few times. The rearrangement uses TRBV2 and TRBJ2-3; D possibly matches TRBD1 or TRBD2 (5 bases each). V lost 8 bases and J lost 0, with 12 bases in between. Germline-derived CDR1 and CDR2 are SNHLY and FYNNEI. The CDR3 contains 14 residues. Here the CDR3 DNA reads TGTGCCAGCGGTTGGGACCAAAGCACAGATACGCAGTATTTT. Translated, it gives CASGWDQSTDTQYF.

Comment on this clonotype: Being one base from a much bigger clone, this may be a read error. V gene TRBV12-3 or TRBV12-4 combines with J gene TRBJ2-5, with D maybe TRBD2 (9 bases). The CDR3 consists of 19 residues. DNA of the CDR3: TGTGCCAACAGTTCGACAGGGGATAGCGGGGGCTACGTTCGAGAGACCCAGTACTTC. This encodes CANSSTGDSGGYVRETQYF.

This clonotype came up a few times. At one of its ends the junction is not consistent with the germline gene, which may arise from a read error. V and J are TRBV2 and TRBJ2-7; 8 bases line up with TRBD1. The CDR3 contains 15 residues. Germline V gives CDR1 SNHLY, CDR2 FYNNEI. DNA for the CDR3: TGTGCCAGCAGAGAAGACAGGGGATGGTCCTACGAGCAGTACTTC. This sequence encodes CASREDRGWSYEQYF.

A note on this clonotype: A read error may explain this, as a much larger clone is one base away. J is TRBJ1-1 and V is TRBV7-8; D gene uncertain. CDR3 length equals 11 residues. Germline values: CDR1 SGHVS, CDR2 FQNEAQ. V lost 5 bases and J lost 11, with 12 bases in between. As DNA, the CDR3 is TGTGCCAGCAGCGACGGCGGGAACGCTTTCTTT. Protein product: CASSDGGNAFF.

This chain joins TRBV13 and TRBJ2-2; no firm D call. CDR1 is PRHDT and CDR2 is FYEKMQ in the germline V gene (reference sequence). This CDR3 is 13 amino acids long. V gave up 1 base and J gave up 6 bases, with 6 bases separating them. The CDR3 is CASSLEVAGELFF. The DNA for the CDR3 is TGTGCCAGCAGCTTAGAGGTGGCCGGGGAGCTGTTTTTT.

J is TRBJ2-5 and V is TRBV5-4; D gene uncertain. The CDR3 covers 15 residues. Germline V gene lookup returns CDR1 SGHNT and CDR2 YYREEE (reference sequence). Trimming removed 0 bases from V and 1 base from J, with 10 bases in between. The CDR3 bases are TGTGCCAGCAGCTTGGGACCTCGGGTCCAAGAGACCCAGTACTTC. As protein: CASSLGPRVQETQYF.

This clonotype appeared a few times. The chain couples TRBV24-1 to TRBJ1-1; TRBD1 matches at 7 bases. Unmatched junction bases numbered 4, after V lost 4 bases and J lost 3 bases. Germline V gene data show CDR1 as KGHDR and CDR2 as SFDVKD. The CDR3 covers 14 residues. The CDR3 loop is CATSEGTVDTEAFF. The CDR3 DNA follows: TGTGCCACCAGTGAGGGGACAGTAGACACTGAAGCTTTCTTT.

Only a few counts were recorded for this clonotype. This rearrangement joins TRBV4-1 to TRBJ2-1; 9 bases are shared with TRBD2. CDR3 size: 17 residues. From germline, CDR1 is MGHRA and CDR2 YSYEKL. With V trimmed by 0 bases and J by 2 bases, 5 bases remained unmatched. CDR3 sequence: CASSQDSPSGAYNEQFF. DNA of the CDR3: TGCGCCAGCAGCCAAGATTCCCCTAGCGGGGCCTACAATGAGCAGTTCTTC.

The chain is built from TRBV12-3 or TRBV12-4 and TRBJ2-3; tentative D call: TRBD2 (6 bases). V lost 4 bases to trimming and J lost 1 base, with 18 bases between them. The CDR3 length is 17 residues. CDR3 coding DNA: TGTGCCAGCAGTTCGTGGGGGTTGCGGGGACGCACAGATACGCAGTATTTT. This gives the protein CASSSWGLRGRTDTQYF.

This clonotype has just a few counts. The J gene is TRBJ1-5, the V gene TRBV6-8; TRBD1 might be the D (5 bases). The CDR3 covers 15 residues. V was clipped by 6 bases and J by 3 bases, with 15 bases between them. The germline gives CDR1 MNHGY, CDR2 SAAAGT. The CDR3 sequence is CASRLQAVPNQPQHF. In DNA form, the CDR3 reads TGTGCCAGCAGATTACAGGCGGTACCCAATCAGCCCCAGCATTTT.

This clonotype was detected only a few times. The chain employs TRBV27 and TRBJ1-1, with D possibly TRBD1 on 6 matching bases. V lost 4 bases to trimming and J lost 0 bases, with 15 bases between them. Germline CDR1 and CDR2: MNHEY and SMNVEV (reference sequence). CDR3 length: 16 residues. CDR3 coding DNA: TGTGCCAGCAGTTCCGGACAGACCAACATGAACACTGAAGCTTTCTTT. Encoded protein: CASSSGQTNMNTEAFF.

V is TRBV19 and J is TRBJ2-3, with 14 positions matching TRBD2. This CDR3 has 16 amino acids. V dropped 7 bases and J dropped 2; count of bases not matched to a gene: 5. CDR1 and CDR2 from the germline V gene are LNHDA and SQIVND (reference sequence). This CDR3 reads CASKGLAGAYTDTQYF. CDR3 nucleotide sequence: TGTGCCAGTAAGGGACTAGCGGGGGCCTACACAGATACGCAGTATTTT.

This chain uses TRBV6-5 with TRBJ2-1, with 9 bases aligning to TRBD2. The J segment lost 2 bases and the V segment lost 5 bases, leaving 10 bases of the junction unmatched. Per the germline V gene, CDR1 is MNHEY and CDR2 is SVGAGI. The CDR3 consists of 17 residues. The CDR3 nucleotides are TGTGCCAGCAGTACGGGACTAGCAGGGGGGGCCTACAATGAGCAGTTCTTC. Translating gives CASSTGLAGGAYNEQFF.

V gene TRBV10-3 combines with J gene TRBJ2-6; TRBD1 aligns across 7 bases. Trimming cost V 6 bases and J 3 bases; bases outside gene matches: 2. The germline V gene encodes CDR1 ENHRY and CDR2 SYGVKD. CDR3 size: 14 residues. CDR3 nucleotide sequence: TGTGCCATCAGGACAGGGATTGGGGCCAACGTCCTGACTTTC. Its translation: CAIRTGIGANVLTF.

The rearrangement uses TRBV4-3 and TRBJ2-1; 10 bases align to TRBD2. J gave up 10 bases and V 0 bases, and 0 bases lay outside the gene matches. The CDR3 is 13 amino acids. CDR1 LGHNA and CDR2 YSLEER come from the germline V gene. CDR3 DNA sequence: TGCGCCAGCAGCCAAGATAGCGGGGGGGAGCAGTTCTTC. Translation: CASSQDSGGEQFF.

This chain links TRBV19 with TRBJ2-1, with 7 nucleotides matching TRBD2. The CDR3 has 17 amino acids. Germline V CDR1 and CDR2: LNHDA, SQIVND (reference sequence). With 6 bases clipped from V and 1 base from J, the junction kept 12 bases outside the gene matches. The CDR3 loop reads CASRSVVLGGSYNEQFF. DNA for the CDR3: TGTGCCAGTAGGTCCGTTGTGCTGGGGGGGTCCTACAATGAGCAGTTCTTC.